This T cell receptor (beta chain) was sequenced for a study of regulatory T cells in long-lasting Graves disease. The sample's time point: newly diagnosed GD, antithyroid drugs for less than 3 months. PBMC RNA served as the TCR library source. This clonotype appeared many times. Its target is not known. According to the study, TCR beta libraries were built with iRepertoire HTBI primers and CDR3-region Arm-PCR. TCRdb recomputed calls from the multiplex PCR reads with MiXCR, one row per CDR3 protein. The sample holds 350,000 to 450,000 distinct CDR3 sequences; 15% are singletons and the top ten take 16%. Points from the study as a whole: Clonotypes that were public and shared totalled roughly 3,000 in persistent patients versus roughly 1,000 in new patients.

V was shortened by 5 bases and J by 0 bases, with 10 bases between the two germline ends. The CDR3 runs to 15 residues. Per the germline V gene, CDR1 is SGHTA and CDR2 is FQGNSA. These sequences were also reported in another study, on T cells in Graves' hyperthyroidism and ophthalmopathy.

The sequence was obtained from a woman under 40 with Graves disease. This chain joins TRBV7-2 and TRBJ1-4; D unresolved. This specimen was peripheral blood mononuclear cells (PBMCs), taken at new diagnosis, from a patient treated with antithyroid drugs. CDR3 DNA: TGTGCCAGCAGCAAATGGGAAGCAACTAATGAAAAACTGTTTTTT. It specifies CASSKWEATNEKLFF.